What follows are 17 T cell receptor beta chains derived from one specimen sequenced in a study of OX40 agonist ivuxolimab in advanced cancers. The assay was immunoSEQ multiplex PCR, and TCRdb's table has in-frame clones only and misses some. The sample contains 84,000 or so clones, approximately 93% of which appear only once. The sequences come from CD4+ or CD8+ T cells sorted from blood, collected in a trial of the OX40 agonist ivuxolimab. All receptors come from an adult with an advanced solid tumor such as melanoma, head and neck, liver or kidney cancer.

This clone is a singleton in its sample. The rearrangement joins TRBV27 to TRBJ2-5; tentative D call: TRBD1 (6 bases). This CDR3 comprises 14 residues. The germline V gene encodes CDR1 MNHEY and CDR2 SMNVEV (reference sequence). V lost 1 base and J 6 bases, leaving 12 bases between the germline ends. The CDR3 region is CASSLYQGLKTQYF. For the CDR3, the DNA is TGTGCCAGCAGTTTATACCAGGGGCTGAAGACCCAGTACTTC.

In its sample, this clone was seen once. The gene calls are TRBV5-8 and TRBJ2-7, with TRBD1 matching 8 bases. This CDR3 has 19 amino acids. With V trimmed by 0 bases and J by 2 bases, 16 bases remained unmatched. The V gene's germline CDR1 is SGHTS and CDR2 YDEGEE. CDR3 amino acids: CASSLGFFPTGELPYEQYF. Written as DNA, the CDR3 is TGTGCCAGCAGCTTGGGTTTTTTTCCGACAGGGGAGTTGCCCTACGAGCAGTACTTC. The entire variable domain, with the rest obtained from reference TRBV5-8 and TRBJ2-7, is as follows: EAGVTQSPTHLIKTRGQQATLRCSPISGHTSVYWYQQALGLGLQFLLWYDEGEERNRGNFPPRFSGRQFPNYSSELNVNALELEDSALYLCASSLGFFPTGELPYEQYFGPGTRLTVT.

The chain joins TRBV9 to TRBJ2-7; D may match TRBD1 or TRBD2 (5 bases each). V was clipped by 0 bases and J by 4 bases, with 11 bases between them. The CDR3 sequence is 14 residues long. The germline V gene encodes CDR1 SGDLS and CDR2 YYNGEE. CDR3 amino acids: CASSVAGGGYEQYF. CDR3 sequence (DNA): TGTGCCAGCAGCGTAGCTGGTGGGGGATACGAGCAGTACTTC.

The rearrangement joins TRBV5-1 to TRBJ2-2, with 9 bases fitting TRBD1. The CDR3 consists of 18 residues. Looked up from germline, CDR1 is SGHRS and CDR2 is YFSETQ. V was clipped by 0 bases and J by 4 bases; unmatched bases: 10. The CDR3 reads CASSLDRGQFVGTGELFF. The CDR3 DNA sequence: TGCGCCAGCAGCTTGGACAGGGGGCAGTTTGTAGGCACCGGGGAGCTGTTTTTT.

The chain joins TRBV12-5 to TRBJ2-7; TRBD2 aligns across 10 bases. V was clipped by 4 bases and J by 1 base; unmatched bases: 7. The CDR3 contains 16 residues. The germline CDR1 and CDR2 sequences are LGHNT and FRNRAP. This chain's CDR3 is CASGWEIAGGSYEQYF. CDR3 sequence (DNA): TGTGCTAGTGGTTGGGAAATAGCGGGAGGTTCCTACGAGCAGTACTTC.

V is TRBV5-6 and J is TRBJ2-7, with 7 bases lining up with TRBD1. The V gene's germline CDR1 is SGHDT and CDR2 YYEEEE. Germline trimming cut 4 bases from V and 1 base from J; bases unmatched to any gene: 8. The CDR3 length is 15 residues. CDR3 sequence (DNA): TGTGCCAGCAGCCTCGGACAGGCAAAGTCCTACGAGCAGTACTTC. Protein product: CASSLGQAKSYEQYF.

The chain combines TRBV6-5 with TRBJ1-2, with D uncertain. V lost 0 bases, J lost 4 bases, and 6 bases lay in between. The CDR3 extends over 13 amino acids. Germline V gives CDR1 MNHEY, CDR2 SVGAGI. CDR3 sequence reads: CASSYSVAYGYTF. The CDR3 DNA reads as TGTGCCAGCAGTTACTCAGTTGCCTATGGCTACACCTTC.

The rearrangement links TRBV7-9 to TRBJ2-7; 9 bases are shared with TRBD2. The germline CDR1 and CDR2 sequences are SEHNR and FQNEAQ (reference sequence). Trimming removed 3 bases from V and 3 bases from J; junction bases left unmatched: 9. The CDR3 is made up of 16 amino acids. This chain's CDR3 is CASSFGMVAGVYEQYF. The CDR3 DNA reads as TGTGCCAGCAGCTTCGGTATGGTAGCGGGAGTCTACGAGCAGTACTTC.

V and J are TRBV6-1 and TRBJ1-1; D is uncertain. CDR1 is MNHNS and CDR2 is SASEGT in the germline V gene. This CDR3 region has 13 residues. V was clipped by 5 bases and J by 1 base, with 8 bases between them. For the CDR3, the DNA is TGTGCCAGCAGTTTCGGGCGGAACACTGAAGCTTTCTTT. It codes for CASSFGRNTEAFF.

This clone was detected once. V gene TRBV7-8 combines with J gene TRBJ2-3; 7 nucleotides align to TRBD2. The CDR3 is 15 residues long. Losses at the gene ends were 3 bases for V and 4 bases for J; bases not matched to a gene: 7. Germline CDR1 reads SGHVS; CDR2 reads FQNEAQ. In DNA, the CDR3 is TGTGCCAGCAGCTTCCCTGCGGGAGTTCCAGATACGCAGTATTTT. This sequence encodes CASSFPAGVPDTQYF.

The rearrangement uses TRBV5-1 and TRBJ2-5; 7 nucleotides match TRBD2. Germline V gene lookup returns CDR1 SGHRS and CDR2 YFSETQ. The V gene end was trimmed by 4 bases and the J gene end by 3 bases; junction bases not matched to a gene: 12. The CDR3 has 16 residues. The CDR3 region is CASSIGGRDPEETQYF. The DNA for the CDR3 is TGCGCCAGCAGCATCGGGGGGAGGGATCCCGAAGAGACCCAGTACTTC.

CDR3 nucleotides: TGTGCCAGCAGCTTAGTACGGGCCGGAGTCGAAGCTTTCTTT. Protein sequence: CASSLVRAGVEAFF. V is TRBV13 and J is TRBJ1-1; D uncertain. The CDR3 sequence is 14 residues long. Germline values: CDR1 PRHDT, CDR2 FYEKMQ (reference sequence). V was clipped by 1 base and J by 8 bases, with 14 bases between them. The full variable domain, completed using reference TRBV13 and TRBJ1-1, is AAGVIQSPRHLIKEKRETATLKCYPIPRHDTVYWYQQGPGQDPQFLISFYEKMQSDKGSIPDRFSAQQFSDYHSELNMSSLELGDSALYFCASSLVRAGVEAFFGQGTRLTVV.

The V and J genes are TRBV4-3 and TRBJ1-3, with a possible D match to TRBD1 (5 bases). This CDR3 region has 16 residues. Germline CDR1 reads LGHNA; CDR2 reads YSLEER. Trimming left V 0 bases short and J 0 bases short, with 9 bases between. The CDR3 reads CASSQDHRSSGNTIYF. As DNA, the CDR3 is TGCGCCAGCAGCCAAGATCACAGGAGCTCTGGAAACACCATATATTTT.

The chain links TRBV7-9 to TRBJ1-4; 9 bases map to TRBD1. This CDR3 comprises 16 residues. Germline CDR1 SEHNR, CDR2 FQNEAQ (reference sequence). Trimming cost V 5 bases and J 1 base; bases outside gene matches: 5. Here the CDR3 DNA reads TGTGCCAGCAGCCCCGGACAGGGGAGAACTAATGAAAAACTGTTTTTT. Translating it yields CASSPGQGRTNEKLFF.

This clone was seen just once. V is TRBV6-5 and J is TRBJ2-7; the D gene is possibly TRBD1 (7 bases). This CDR3 has 13 residues. Deletions cut 6 bases from V and 3 bases from J, with 12 bases between. Germline V gene sequence: CDR1 MNHEY, CDR2 SVGAGI. The CDR3 DNA is TGTGCCAGCAGAAGACAGGGAGGCTACGAGCAGTACTTC. This sequence encodes CASRRQGGYEQYF.

As concerns this clone: The junction and the germline gene differ at one end; a read error may be behind it. The V gene is TRBV5-1, the J gene TRBJ2-7, with 10 bases aligning to TRBD2. The CDR3 contains 14 residues. Germline V CDR1 and CDR2: SGHRS, YFSETQ. CDR3 in DNA: TGTGCCAGCAGCTTTTACGGACTAGCGGCCGAGCAGTACTTC. Protein: CASSFYGLAAEQYF.

This chain connects TRBV6-6 to TRBJ1-2; 8 bases fit TRBD1. V gave up 8 bases and J gave up 0 bases; unmatched junction bases: 8. The germline gives CDR1 MNHNY, CDR2 SVGAGI (reference sequence). This CDR3 is built from 15 residues. The DNA for the CDR3 is TGTGCCAGCGGACAGGGAACAGGCGCTAACTATGGCTACACCTTC. Translation gives CASGQGTGANYGYTF.